The present TCR beta chain was sequenced within a study of shared clonotypes between healthy human individuals. This clone has only a few counts. TCRdb's table, derived via immunoSEQ multiplex PCR, lists solely in-frame clones and lacks some. The table has about 1 million clones, under 80% seen once. This sequence was found in a man aged 18 to 29 in good health. Sequencing used memory CD4+ T cells sorted from blood. The sample's subset: CD45RA-negative fraction.

The CDR3 DNA reads TGCGCCAGCAGCTTACGACAGCAGGGGGATTCACCCCTCCACTTT. It translates to CASSLRQQGDSPLHF. The chain employs TRBV5-1 and TRBJ1-6, with TRBD1 matching over 7 bases. Germline lookup yields CDR1 SGHRS and CDR2 YFSETQ. This CDR3 spans 15 amino acids. V was clipped by 2 bases and J by 8 bases; unmatched bases: 7.